These 3 T cell receptor beta chains share one sample of origin, sequenced in a study of blood T cell repertoires in COVID-19. The table came from immunoSEQ multiplex PCR; TCRdb's copy has only in-frame clones and leaves some out. The sample holds over 250,000 clones, around 88% seen once. Sequenced material: peripheral blood. The receptors were sampled from a woman aged 70-85 years with COVID-19, enrolled during active disease.

This chain joins TRBV9 and TRBJ2-5, with D possibly being TRBD2 (6 bases). Trimming pared 0 bases from V and 1 base from J, leaving 13 bases between. The length of the CDR3 is 16 residues. Germline CDR1 is SGDLS and CDR2 is YYNGEE. The CDR3 DNA reads as TGTGCCAGCAGCGTAGCCCCGGACTACCCCCAAGAGACCCAGTACTTC. Protein: CASSVAPDYPQETQYF.

The chain recombines TRBV4-3 with TRBJ2-6; D unclear. The CDR3 runs 15 residues. V lost 4 bases, J lost 5 bases, and 12 bases lay in between. Germline CDR1 and CDR2: LGHNA and YSLEER. The CDR3 reads CASSPQVEWANVLTF. CDR3 coding DNA: TGCGCCAGCAGCCCCCAGGTGGAATGGGCCAACGTCCTGACTTTC.

V usage is TRBV5-6 and J usage is TRBJ1-3; tentative D call: TRBD1 (5 bases). With 1 base removed from V and 0 bases from J, the gap between germline ends came to 14 bases. CDR3 size: 17 residues. Germline CDR1 reads SGHDT; CDR2 reads YYEEEE. CDR3 sequence: CASSLRTSLLSGNTIYF. CDR3 sequence (DNA): TGTGCCAGCAGCTTGCGGACAAGCCTACTCTCTGGAAACACCATATATTTT.